Sequencing of this TCR beta chain was carried out in a study of blood T cell repertoires in COVID-19. Libraries were prepared by immunoSEQ multiplex PCR; TCRdb keeps only in-frame clonotypes and omits some of them. The profile shows 230,000 or so clones, approximately 88% of them singletons. V was cut by 0 bases and J by 0 bases, with 9 bases left in between. Germline lookup yields CDR1 SGHNT and CDR2 YYREEE (reference sequence). The CDR3 extends over 16 amino acids. Sample: PBMCs or T cells enriched from blood (not recorded which). The rearrangement joins TRBV5-4 to TRBJ1-4; D call uncertain. This clonotype was obtained from a woman aged 40 to 49 with acute COVID-19. CDR3 sequence reads: CASSLGSVTTNEKLFF. CDR3 DNA sequence: TGTGCCAGCAGCTTGGGGAGCGTTACAACTAATGAAAAACTGTTTTTT.